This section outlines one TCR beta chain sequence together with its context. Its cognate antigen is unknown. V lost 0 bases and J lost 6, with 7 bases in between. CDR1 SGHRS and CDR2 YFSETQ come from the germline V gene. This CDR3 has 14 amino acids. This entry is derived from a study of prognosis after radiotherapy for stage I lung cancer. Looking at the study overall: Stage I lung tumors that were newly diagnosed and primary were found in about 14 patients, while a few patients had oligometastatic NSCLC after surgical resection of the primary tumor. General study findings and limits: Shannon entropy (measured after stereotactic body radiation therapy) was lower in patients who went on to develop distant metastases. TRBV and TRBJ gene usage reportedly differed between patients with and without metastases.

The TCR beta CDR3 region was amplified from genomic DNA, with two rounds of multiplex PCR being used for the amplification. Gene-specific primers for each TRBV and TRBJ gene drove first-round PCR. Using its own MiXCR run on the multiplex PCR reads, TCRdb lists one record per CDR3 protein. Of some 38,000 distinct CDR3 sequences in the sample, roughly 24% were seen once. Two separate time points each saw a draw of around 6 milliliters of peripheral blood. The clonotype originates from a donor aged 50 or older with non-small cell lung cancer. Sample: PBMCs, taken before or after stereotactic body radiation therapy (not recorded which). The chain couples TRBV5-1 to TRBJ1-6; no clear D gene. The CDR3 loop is CASSLEGGNSPLHF. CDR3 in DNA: TGCGCCAGCAGCTTGGAAGGAGGTAATTCACCCCTCCACTTT.